This T cell receptor (beta chain) stems from a study of cytomegalovirus exposure and HLA in healthy donors. Study-wide results and limits: Most TCR sequences were uncommon, yet certain public TCRs appeared in many donors.

Germline CDR1 reads MDHEN; CDR2 reads SYDVKM. V dropped 5 bases and J dropped 4; count of bases not matched to a gene: 3. The CDR3 has 15 residues. On this clone: No antigen is known for it.

The protocol was immunoSEQ multiplex PCR, while the TCRdb copy is restricted to in-frame clones and leaves out a portion. The sample yields 110,000 to 150,000 clones, approximately 94% seen once. Donors were drawn from the approximately 120-subject validation cohort, separate from the approximately 700-subject first cohort. This receptor was obtained from a man aged 18 to 29 in good health and CMV-seropositive. Material for sequencing was PBMCs. V gene TRBV28 combines with J gene TRBJ2-2; 11 bases map to TRBD1. In DNA form, the CDR3 reads TGTGCCAGCAGTCCCGGGACAGGGGGCACCGGGGAGCTGTTTTTT. It is translated as CASSPGTGGTGELFF.